This TCR beta chain was identified during a study of blood T cell repertoires in COVID-19. On the study more broadly: The United States, Italy and Spain supplied acute and convalescent COVID-19 samples. PBMCs, B-cell-depleted T cells, or T cells provided the cDNA or gDNA that made up the material.

CDR3 length: 14 residues. Germline-derived CDR1 and CDR2 are LNHDA and SQIVND (reference sequence). V lost 6 bases, J lost 3 bases, and 6 bases stayed unmatched. Followed longitudinally, the Seattle patients had been enrolled during active infection. Measured with immunoSEQ multiplex PCR; TCRdb has only the in-frame clones, and not every one. The sample consists of around 460,000 clones, 80% to 90% of them appearing once. The sequence came from a man younger than 30 with COVID-19, enrolled during active disease. Input material: peripheral blood. The chain employs TRBV19 and TRBJ1-2; 8 bases agree with TRBD1. CDR3 bases: TGTGCCAGTAGCCCGGCGGGACAGGACTATGGCTACACCTTC. As protein: CASSPAGQDYGYTF. The full variable domain, its missing parts supplied by reference TRBV19 and TRBJ1-2, is DGGITQSPKYLFRKEGQNVTLSCEQNLNHDAMYWYRQDPGQGLRLIYYSQIVNDFQKGDIAEGYSVSREKKESFPLTVTSAQKNPTAFYLCASSPAGQDYGYTFGSGTRLTVV.